These 17 T cell receptor beta chains were sequenced from one sample in a study of shared clonotypes between healthy human individuals. Data came from immunoSEQ multiplex PCR; TCRdb stores just in-frame clones and leaves some out. The sample includes approximately 1,500,000 clones, about 96% of them seen just once. Sequencing was performed on naive CD4+ T cells sorted from blood. Subset meaning: CD45RA+ positively selected. The receptors shown here come from a young man in good health.

The chain combines TRBV6-6 with TRBJ2-5, with 11 bases aligning to TRBD2. The CDR3 length is 16 residues. CDR1 is MNHNY and CDR2 is SVGAGI in the germline V gene (reference sequence). The ends lost 4 bases at V and 4 bases at J; junction bases unmatched: 8. CDR3 coding DNA: TGTGCCAGCAGTTCCTTCCGACTAGCGGGAATAGAGACCCAGTACTTC. Encoded protein: CASSSFRLAGIETQYF.

This clone appeared once. The chain couples TRBV18 to TRBJ2-3; 8 bases line up with TRBD2. V lost 6 bases and J lost 4; bases outside the gene matches: 9. Looked up from germline, CDR1 is KGHSH and CDR2 is LQKENI. This CDR3 is 15 amino acids long. CDR3 DNA: TGTGCCAGCTCTCCGCTTGGGCGGGAGGCAGATACGCAGTATTTT. This codes for CASSPLGREADTQYF.

The J gene is TRBJ1-4, the V gene TRBV7-9; no clear D gene. Germline CDR1 and CDR2: SEHNR and FQNEAQ (reference sequence). Between the trimmed V and J ends, which lost 7 bases and 5 bases, there was a span of 5 bases. The CDR3 loop spans 11 amino acids. The CDR3 loop is CASKSNEKLFF. The CDR3 region has the DNA TGTGCCAGCAAGTCAAATGAAAAACTGTTTTTT.

This clone was counted only a few times. Other nucleotide sequences in the sample specify the same CDR3. The chain couples TRBV9 to TRBJ2-5; the D is unclear. The V end lost 0 bases, the J end lost 2 bases, and 5 bases lay between the germline ends. The CDR3 covers 13 residues. Per the germline V gene, CDR1 is SGDLS and CDR2 is YYNGEE. DNA of the CDR3: TGTGCCAGCAGCGTAGGGTTGCAAGAGACCCAGTACTTC. Translation: CASSVGLQETQYF.

The genes are TRBV7-2 and TRBJ2-1; 11 bases line up with TRBD1. V was pared by 5 bases and J by 6 bases, with 6 bases of the junction left unmatched. This CDR3 has 15 amino acids. Per the germline V gene, CDR1 is SGHTA and CDR2 is FQGNSA. This CDR3 is CASSRTGGASNEQFF. The CDR3 nucleotides read TGTGCCAGCAGCCGGACAGGGGGCGCGAGCAATGAGCAGTTCTTC.

In its sample, this clone was seen once. The chain recombines TRBV7-9 with TRBJ2-7, with 12 positions matching TRBD2. Germline trimming cut 4 bases from V and 2 bases from J; bases unmatched to any gene: 9. This CDR3 contains 17 residues. Per germline, CDR1 SEHNR and CDR2 FQNEAQ (reference sequence). CDR3 sequence: CASSWGALAGGTYEQYF. The CDR3 nucleotides read TGTGCCAGCAGCTGGGGGGCACTAGCGGGAGGTACCTACGAGCAGTACTTC.

CDR3 sequence: CASSLTGGNYGYTF. CDR3 in DNA: TGTGCCAGCAGTCTGACAGGGGGCAACTATGGCTACACCTTC. The chain carries TRBV27 and TRBJ1-2; TRBD1 aligns across 10 bases. The CDR3 runs 14 residues. V dropped 5 bases and J dropped 2; count of bases not matched to a gene: 2. The V gene's germline CDR1 is MNHEY and CDR2 SMNVEV (reference sequence).

A word on this clone: Other DNA variants within this sample encode the same CDR3. This chain links TRBV19 with TRBJ1-5; TRBD1 is a possible D gene (5 bases). V lost 0 bases to trimming and J lost 4 bases, with 10 bases between them. Germline CDR1 and CDR2: LNHDA and SQIVND (reference sequence). This CDR3 is built from 15 residues. The CDR3 nucleotides read TGTGCCAGTAGTATAGATCGGGGCAGAAATCAGCCCCAGCATTTT. The encoded protein is CASSIDRGRNQPQHF. The whole variable domain, remainder taken from reference TRBV19 and TRBJ1-5, is DGGITQSPKYLFRKEGQNVTLSCEQNLNHDAMYWYRQDPGQGLRLIYYSQIVNDFQKGDIAEGYSVSREKKESFPLTVTSAQKNPTAFYLCASSIDRGRNQPQHFGDGTRLSIL.

This clone appeared once. The rearrangement uses TRBV28 and TRBJ2-1; 7 nucleotides align to TRBD1. V dropped 5 bases and J dropped 10; count of bases not matched to a gene: 8. Germline CDR1 MDHEN, CDR2 SYDVKM. The CDR3 runs 13 residues. The CDR3 DNA reads as TGTGCCAGCAGTGAGACAGGGCGAAAGGAGCAGTTCTTC. Translation gives CASSETGRKEQFF. Variable domain in full (rest from reference TRBV28 and TRBJ2-1): DVKVTQSSRYLVKRTGEKVFLECVQDMDHENMFWYRQDPGLGLRLIYFSYDVKMKEKGDIPEGYSVSREKKERFSLILESASTNQTSMYLCASSETGRKEQFFGPGTRLTVL.

The CDR3 DNA is TGTGCCAGCAGCCCTACAGGGTACGAGCAGTTCTTC. This encodes CASSPTGYEQFF. The chain uses TRBV7-3 and TRBJ2-1, with D tentatively TRBD1 (6 bases). Deletions cut 5 bases from V and 10 bases from J, with 12 bases between. CDR3 length: 12 amino acids. CDR1 SGHTA and CDR2 FQGTGA come from the germline V gene.

This chain uses TRBV28 with TRBJ2-7; maybe TRBD1 (6 bases). The CDR3 is 14 amino acids. V lost 1 base and J 7 bases, leaving 14 bases between the germline ends. Germline CDR1 reads MDHEN; CDR2 reads SYDVKM. The CDR3 nucleotides read TGTGCCAGCAGTTTATTCGGCAGGGGCAAGGAGCAGTACTTC. It translates to CASSLFGRGKEQYF. Full variable domain (missing parts from reference TRBV28 and TRBJ2-7): DVKVTQSSRYLVKRTGEKVFLECVQDMDHENMFWYRQDPGLGLRLIYFSYDVKMKEKGDIPEGYSVSREKKERFSLILESASTNQTSMYLCASSLFGRGKEQYFGPGTRLTVT.

The chain carries TRBV6-4 and TRBJ2-3, with 7 nucleotides matching TRBD2. With V trimmed by 2 bases and J by 1 base, 3 bases remained unmatched. Germline CDR1 and CDR2: MRHNA and SNTAGT. The CDR3 contains 15 residues. Here the CDR3 DNA reads TGTGCCAGCAGTGACACAACTAGCGGCACAGATACGCAGTATTTT. The encoded protein is CASSDTTSGTDTQYF.

This chain uses TRBV7-9 with TRBJ2-7, with D tentatively TRBD2 (5 bases). With 1 base removed from V and 6 bases from J, the gap between germline ends came to 7 bases. The CDR3 length is 12 residues. Germline V gene data show CDR1 as SEHNR and CDR2 as FQNEAQ (reference sequence). The CDR3 DNA follows: TGTGCCAGCAGCTTAGGGGAGAGCGAGCAGTACTTC. Amino acids: CASSLGESEQYF.

A remark on this clone: Other DNA sequences in this specimen translate into the identical CDR3. The chain employs TRBV9 and TRBJ1-3, with D unresolved. CDR3 length: 15 amino acids. Trimming took off 0 bases at V and 0 bases at J, with 7 bases between the two ends. Germline V gene lookup returns CDR1 SGDLS and CDR2 YYNGEE. CDR3 amino acids: CASSVVGSSGNTIYF. CDR3 DNA: TGTGCCAGCAGCGTAGTGGGGAGCTCTGGAAACACCATATATTTT.

This clone was detected only a few times. V is TRBV27 and J is TRBJ1-2, with D unclear. V shed 4 bases and J shed 10 bases, with 16 bases lying between them. CDR1 and CDR2 (germline): MNHEY, SMNVEV (reference sequence). The CDR3 is made up of 13 amino acids. The CDR3, as DNA: TGTGCCAGCAGTTCCTTGACACGGAGGGACTACACCTTC. It specifies CASSSLTRRDYTF.

This rearrangement joins TRBV27 to TRBJ2-7; 10 bases map to TRBD1. V shed 5 bases, J shed 4 bases, and the junction held 5 bases outside the gene matches. The germline V gene encodes CDR1 MNHEY and CDR2 SMNVEV (reference sequence). The CDR3 runs 14 residues. In nucleotides, the CDR3 is TGTGCCAGCAGTATTTCGGGACAGGGGTACGAGCAGTACTTC. Its translation: CASSISGQGYEQYF.

J is TRBJ2-2 and V is TRBV19, with TRBD1 identical over 8 bases. The CDR3 runs 13 residues. Looked up from germline, CDR1 is LNHDA and CDR2 is SQIVND (reference sequence). V was pared by 6 bases and J by 5 bases, with 2 bases of the junction left unmatched. In nucleotides, the CDR3 is TGTGCCAGTAGAACAGGGGGGACCGGGGAGCTGTTTTTT. Residues: CASRTGGTGELFF.